This T cell receptor (beta chain) was profiled in a study of patients and donors after allogeneic stem cell transplantation. TCRdb reprocessed the RT-PCR reads via MiXCR and lists one record per CDR3 protein. The data contain about 150,000 distinct CDR3 sequences, about 40% of them singletons. The sample comprised blood, either unsorted or a sorted T cell fraction (not recorded which). The source of this sequence is a human donor who was either an allogeneic HSCT recipient or a stem cell or donor lymphocyte infusion donor (not recorded which). It is not recorded whose cells these are; they may come from a transplant donor.

This CDR3 is CATSDLGSTQPQHF. The CDR3 nucleotides read TGTGCCACCAGTGATTTGGGGTCCACACAGCCCCAGCATTTT. The chain employs TRBV24-1 and TRBJ1-5, with D hard to call. In germline, CDR1 is KGHDR, CDR2 SFDVKD. Trimming took 0 bases from V and 7 from J, leaving 9 bases between them. The CDR3 is 14 residues long.